This TCR beta chain was identified in a study of CD8+ T cells in alopecia areata. Broader study findings: Alopecia totalis/universalis scalp especially showed more expanded CD8+ clones than normal scalp.

Reverse transcription of extracted RNA yielded cDNA, which provided the sequencing template. Generated by immunoSEQ multiplex PCR, the TCRdb table keeps only in-frame clones and is missing some. The sample has roughly 140,000 clones, more than 55% seen once; the top ten hold 36%. This clone has just a few counts. Its specificity is unknown. Using a FACSAria, the CD4+ and CD8+ T cells were sorted from the PBMCs. Germline V gives CDR1 SQVTM, CDR2 ANQGSEA. The CDR3 loop spans 17 amino acids. Trimming took 1 base from V and 0 from J, leaving 16 bases between them. Sequencing was performed on CD8+ T cells sorted from blood. This chain links TRBV29-1 with TRBJ2-1; D not certain. This sequence originates from a human donor in good health. The CDR3: CSVEVSSPRSSYNEQFF. CDR3 in DNA: TGCAGCGTTGAAGTTTCCAGCCCGAGGAGCTCCTACAATGAGCAGTTCTTC.